Sequencing of this T cell receptor beta chain was carried out in a study of response to subunit inactivated influenza vaccine. Study-level points and caveats: T cells newly recruited by each seasonal influenza vaccination are few, the authors suggested.

MiXCR, applied by TCRdb to the RT-PCR reads, yields one record per CDR3 protein. The sample holds hundreds of thousands of distinct CDR3 sequences, 12% seen once. V gave up 0 bases and J gave up 4 bases, with 12 bases separating them. This CDR3 has 15 amino acids. Germline V lookup: CDR1 LNHNV, CDR2 YYDKDF (reference sequence). This clonotype occurred many times. Antigen unknown. The sample consisted of PBMCs from blood, taken on the day of vaccination. The receptor was isolated from a man between 45 and 60 years old who received an inactivated influenza vaccine. The rearrangement links TRBV15 to TRBJ1-1; D is undetermined. CDR3 coding DNA: TGTGCCACCAGCAGAGAAATAACTGTTGGCACTGAAGCTTTCTTT. It codes for CATSREITVGTEAFF. Combining the CDR3 with reference TRBV15 and TRBJ1-1 gives the whole variable domain DAMVIQNPRYQVTQFGKPVTLSCSQTLNHNVMYWYQQKSSQAPKLLFHYYDKDFNNEADTPDNFQSRRPNTSFCFLDIRSPGLGDTAMYLCATSREITVGTEAFFGQGTRLTVV.